The clone carrying this T cell receptor beta chain was picked up a small number of times. Its specificity is not known. The sample belongs to a study of vaccination effects on CD4 cells after COVID-19. Study in general: Under the ViraFEST assay, PBMC were stimulated with viral peptide pools so that antigen-specific CD4+ T cells expanded. Sequencing was performed afterwards. In culture with roughly 10 IU/ml IL-2 and around 10 ug/ml peptides, PBMC were grown at some 2 million per well.

Study-wide results and limits: Substantial clonal contraction characterized both infection- and vaccine-induced clones late after vaccination.

Isolating CD4+ T cells followed more than 9 days of culture. Each participant received a vaccine that was either BNT162b2 or mRNA-1273, given as two doses. People in the vaccine group had not been infected with SARS-CoV-2 before, and their nucleocapsid antibodies were negative. The repertoire was sequenced with immunoSEQ multiplex PCR; TCRdb's copy has only in-frame clones and lacks some. The sample comprises tens of thousands of clones, roughly 73% of which are singletons, and more than 2% rests with the top ten. The ends lost 2 bases at V and 4 bases at J; junction bases unmatched: 5. Germline CDR1 reads SGHDT; CDR2 reads YYEEEE. The length of the CDR3 is 15 residues.

This chain joins TRBV5-6 and TRBJ1-2; 10 bases align to TRBD1. This receptor was identified in a human donor who received a COVID-19 vaccine. This specimen was CD4+ T cells from PBMCs cultured without peptide, taken after COVID-19 vaccination. CDR3 protein: CASSLPGQGSYGYTF. Here the CDR3 DNA reads TGTGCCAGCAGCTTACCGGGACAGGGGTCCTATGGCTACACCTTC.